This TCR beta chain was profiled in a study of T cell repertoires in cytomegalovirus infection. Study-wide background: Both a matching HLA type and CMV infection were indicated by public TCR beta signatures. Study outcomes and limitations: Carriers of CMV and the relevant HLA type were discriminated by public TCR beta frequency.

Looked up from germline, CDR1 is MNHEY and CDR2 is SMNVEV (reference sequence). With 7 bases clipped from V and 2 bases from J, the junction kept 9 bases outside the gene matches. This CDR3 has 15 amino acids. Using its own MiXCR run on the reads, TCRdb lists one record per CDR3 protein. The sample carries 650,000 to 900,000 distinct CDR3 sequences, approximately 32% recorded once. Details on this clonotype: Its specificity is unknown.

The V and J genes are TRBV27 and TRBJ1-1, with 8 positions matching TRBD1. The specimen was cultured CD8+ T cells from PBMCs, collected from culture after CMV antigen stimulation. This TCR derives from a human donor in good health (CMV status not recorded). Some clones in this sample may be carry-over from other donors' samples. CDR3 sequence: CASIPWAGGNTEAFF. CDR3 coding DNA: TGTGCCAGCATTCCCTGGGCAGGGGGCAACACTGAAGCTTTCTTT.